This TCR beta chain was captured by sequencing in a study of T cell repertoires in cytomegalovirus infection. At the level of the study: An indication of both CMV infection and matching HLA type came from public TCR beta signatures. Findings of the study overall: Dominating the ex vivo response were HLA-C-restricted CMV-specific TCR beta clonotypes. The cumulative frequency of public TCR beta families identified carriers of CMV plus the relevant HLA.

A remark on this clonotype: As yet, its antigen is unknown.

TCRdb itself ran the reads through MiXCR, one entry per CDR3 protein. The data show roughly 350,000 distinct CDR3 sequences, with approximately 30% seen just once and around an eighth held by the top ten. The clonotype originates from a human donor in good health (CMV status not recorded). Some clones in this sample may be carry-over from other donors' samples. Here the sequenced sample was cultured PBMCs, taken from culture after CMV antigen stimulation.

For the CDR3, the DNA is TGTGCCAGCAGCTTGAGGTCACGCAACAATCGGGCTTTCTTT. Residues: CASSLRSRNNRAFF. This sequence joins TRBV5-4 and TRBJ1-1; D unclear. Germline CDR1 is SGHNT and CDR2 is YYREEE (reference sequence). The germline V and J ends were trimmed by 1 base and 11 bases, with 18 bases remaining between them. The CDR3 has 14 residues.